Sequencing of this TCR beta chain was carried out in a study of early T cells in non-severe SARS-CoV-2 infection. As for the study in general: RNA in bulk from unsorted whole blood was sequenced, and chains were unpaired. Study-level results: Matching with VDJdb favored anti-spike CD8 responses (missing private and CD4 specificities).

In germline, CDR1 is DFQATT, CDR2 SNEGSKA (reference sequence). This CDR3 has 10 amino acids. Deletions cut 6 bases from V and 5 bases from J, with 7 bases between. Unique molecular identifiers were attached to individual cDNA molecules. TCRdb called the 5' RACE reads again in MiXCR, with one record for every CDR3 protein. This table holds 60,000 or so distinct CDR3 sequences, around 9% found once. This clonotype was seen repeatedly, ten times or more. What it recognizes is unknown. The sequence derives from an adult who was a healthcare worker with PCR-confirmed SARS-CoV-2 infection or an uninfected control (not recorded which). Sequences were obtained from whole blood. This chain connects TRBV20-1 to TRBJ1-2; D ambiguous. The CDR3 loop is CSAGPYGYTF. For the CDR3, the DNA is TGCAGTGCCGGCCCTTATGGCTACACCTTC.